Below are 2 T cell receptor beta chains sequenced from a single sample in a study of blood T cell repertoires in COVID-19. Some clones are missing from TCRdb's copy, which holds only in-frame ones; the method was immunoSEQ multiplex PCR. This table has roughly 60,000 clones, roughly 79% appearing once. Sequenced material: peripheral blood. Receptor source: a man aged 60 to 75 with acute or convalescent COVID-19.

The chain couples TRBV18 to TRBJ1-6; the D is unclear. The CDR3 consists of 13 residues. Germline lookup yields CDR1 KGHSH and CDR2 LQKENI. V lost 4 bases and J lost 5, with 6 bases in between. CDR3 DNA sequence: TGTGCCAGCTCACGCAGCGATAATTCACCCCTCCACTTT. As protein: CASSRSDNSPLHF. Full variable domain (missing parts from reference TRBV18 and TRBJ1-6): NAGVMQNPRHLVRRRGQEARLRCSPMKGHSHVYWYRQLPEEGLKFMVYLQKENIIDESGMPKERFSAEFPKEGPSILRIQQVVRGDSAAYFCASSRSDNSPLHFGNGTRLTVT.

The gene calls are TRBV2 and TRBJ2-7; D possibly corresponds to TRBD2 (7 bases). Trimming took 5 bases from V and 2 from J, leaving 16 bases between them. CDR1 is SNHLY and CDR2 is FYNNEI in the germline V gene. The CDR3 totals 15 residues. CDR3 DNA sequence: TGTGCCAGCAGTTCACGGGGGGCAACGGCCTACGAGCAGTACTTC. Protein sequence: CASSSRGATAYEQYF.